These 27 T cell receptor beta chains were sequenced from one sample in a study of T cells in Graves' hyperthyroidism and ophthalmopathy. Amplification targeted TCR beta CDR3 regions from RNA transcripts. TCR CDR3 underwent first-round RT-PCR with the HTBI primer set. Using its own MiXCR run on the multiplex PCR reads, TCRdb lists one record per CDR3 protein. The sample includes under 800,000 distinct CDR3 sequences, around 15% of them seen just once. Sequencing used blood. These receptor sequences come from a young woman with Graves' hyperthyroidism.

This clonotype came up many times. The CDR3 DNA is TGTGCCAGCAGCCAGGGAGCTCCAAGACGGGAGACCCAGTACTTC. This sequence encodes CASSQGAPRRETQYF. The chain is built from TRBV9 and TRBJ2-5; D may be TRBD1 or TRBD2 (5 bases each). The length of the CDR3 is 15 residues. In germline, CDR1 is SGDLS, CDR2 YYNGEE. V lost 4 bases to trimming and J lost 5 bases, with 18 bases between them.

This clonotype was recorded a few times. One end of the junction is discordant with germline, which a read error may explain. The chain combines TRBV7-2 with TRBJ2-1; the match to TRBD2 covers 9 bases. Germline lookup yields CDR1 SGHTA and CDR2 FQGNSA. The length of the CDR3 is 9 residues. The CDR3 DNA follows: TGTGCCAGCGGACTAGCGCCCATCTTC. It is translated as CASGLAPIF.

This chain connects TRBV19 to TRBJ2-2, with 12 bases matching TRBD1. V shed 6 bases, J shed 4 bases, and the junction held 9 bases outside the gene matches. Germline assignment: CDR1 LNHDA and CDR2 SQIVND (reference sequence). The length of the CDR3 is 17 residues. The CDR3 loop reads CASRGDRGPERTGELFF. The CDR3 DNA follows: TGTGCCAGTAGAGGGGACAGGGGGCCTGAACGCACCGGGGAGCTGTTTTTT.

This clonotype was detected only once. V gene TRBV12-3 or TRBV12-4 combines with J gene TRBJ2-4; D is unclear. V was clipped by 3 bases and J by 2 bases, with 2 bases between them. The CDR3 contains 12 residues. The CDR3 region is CASSFSKNIQYF. CDR3 nucleotide sequence: TGTGCCAGCAGTTTTTCCAAAAACATTCAGTACTTC.

The chain has TRBV3-1 and TRBJ2-1; D perhaps matches TRBD2 (5 bases). With 1 base removed from V and 6 bases from J, the gap between germline ends came to 13 bases. Germline-derived CDR1 and CDR2 are LGHDT and YNNKEL (reference sequence). CDR3 size: 15 residues. The CDR3 DNA sequence: TGTGCCAGCAGCCAAGTAGCGCGGAGATCCAATGAGCAGTTCTTC. It codes for CASSQVARRSNEQFF.

This clonotype was seen a handful of times. The rearrangement uses TRBV29-1 and TRBJ2-3; D possibly matches TRBD1 or TRBD2 (6 bases each). Germline-derived CDR1 and CDR2 are SQVTM and ANQGSEA. Trimming stripped 7 bases from V and 0 bases from J, with 17 bases between. CDR3 length: 15 amino acids. CDR3 sequence reads: CSEGGSSESTDTQYF. Written as DNA, the CDR3 is TGCAGCGAGGGGGGCTCGAGCGAGAGCACAGATACGCAGTATTTT.

This clonotype occurred many times. The rearrangement links TRBV20-1 to TRBJ2-3; the match to TRBD1 covers 8 bases. This CDR3 is built from 15 residues. CDR1 is DFQATT, CDR2 SNEGSKA, per germline (reference sequence). The ends lost 3 bases at V and 9 bases at J; junction bases unmatched: 14. The DNA of the CDR3 is TGCAGTGCTAGTGTACGGGCAGGGGGCGCCCCGACGCAGTATTTT. This gives the protein CSASVRAGGAPTQYF.

The table lists this clonotype with a few counts. This sequence joins TRBV7-9 and TRBJ2-3; D is perhaps TRBD2 (6 bases). Per germline, CDR1 SEHNR and CDR2 FQNEAQ (reference sequence). This CDR3 contains 13 residues. V dropped 7 bases and J dropped 4 bases, with 12 bases sitting between them. CDR3 coding DNA: TGTGCCAGCACTGCTGGGAGGTCAGATACGCAGTATTTT. Residues: CASTAGRSDTQYF.

Ten or more counts support this clonotype. CDR3 region: CSAGPGNEQFF. The DNA of the CDR3 is TGCAGTGCCGGACCTGGGAATGAGCAGTTCTTC. The chain uses TRBV20-1 and TRBJ2-1; D uncertain. In germline, CDR1 is DFQATT, CDR2 SNEGSKA (reference sequence). CDR3 length equals 11 residues. The V and J ends lost 6 bases and 7 bases respectively, with 10 bases between them.

This clonotype was seen at least ten times. V is TRBV5-1 and J is TRBJ2-5, with D perhaps TRBD1 (5 bases). Germline values: CDR1 SGHRS, CDR2 YFSETQ. The CDR3 length is 13 residues. Trimming cost V 1 base and J 3 bases, with 7 bases left between them. The CDR3 loop is CASSLMTEETQYF. The CDR3 nucleotides read TGCGCCAGCAGCTTGATGACAGAAGAGACCCAGTACTTC.

The sample holds a few counts of this clonotype. The genes are TRBV4-1 and TRBJ2-4; D is perhaps TRBD1 or TRBD2 (5 bases each). The CDR3 sequence is 17 residues long. Germline lookup yields CDR1 MGHRA and CDR2 YSYEKL. The V and J ends lost 3 bases and 3 bases respectively, with 18 bases between them. DNA for the CDR3: TGCGCCAGCAGCCACATACTGAGGGGTTCGGGCAAAAACATTCAGTACTTC. Translating it yields CASSHILRGSGKNIQYF.

This clonotype has only a few counts. This chain joins TRBV30 and TRBJ1-2; 11 nucleotides line up with TRBD1. V lost 3 bases and J lost 4; bases outside the gene matches: 1. The CDR3 runs 13 residues. The germline CDR1 and CDR2 sequences are GTSNPN and SVGIG (reference sequence). The CDR3 loop reads CAWRGTGGYGYTF. The CDR3 nucleotides are TGTGCCTGGAGAGGGACAGGGGGCTATGGCTACACCTTC.

This clonotype occurred many times. The chain recombines TRBV6-5 with TRBJ1-2; weak D call: TRBD1 (5 bases). Germline lookup yields CDR1 MNHEY and CDR2 SVGAGI. The V gene lost 2 bases and the J gene lost 4 bases, with 11 bases spanning the gap. The CDR3 contains 14 residues. CDR3 bases: TGTGCCAGCAGTTACCGGCAGGGTGGCTATGGCTACACCTTC. This codes for CASSYRQGGYGYTF.

This clonotype was recorded many times. The chain recombines TRBV4-3 with TRBJ1-1; D perhaps matches TRBD1 (5 bases). Deletions cut 2 bases from V and 7 bases from J, with 11 bases between. This CDR3 contains 13 residues. Germline V CDR1 and CDR2: LGHNA, YSLEER. CDR3 region: CASSQLGHSEAFF. DNA of the CDR3: TGCGCCAGCAGCCAACTGGGGCACAGTGAAGCTTTCTTT.

The rearrangement joins TRBV4-3 to TRBJ2-7; possibly TRBD2 for D (6 bases). V shed 0 bases and J shed 2 bases, with 11 bases lying between them. The CDR3 length is 15 residues. Looked up from germline, CDR1 is LGHNA and CDR2 is YSLEER. Written as DNA, the CDR3 is TGCGCCAGCAGCCAAGATAGGGGACTCGCCTACGAGCAGTACTTC. This gives the protein CASSQDRGLAYEQYF.

This clonotype was detected many times. This chain connects TRBV11-2 to TRBJ1-1, with 7 bases fitting TRBD1. With V trimmed by 5 bases and J by 11 bases, 11 bases remained unmatched. This CDR3 contains 13 residues. Germline loops: CDR1 SGHAT, CDR2 FQNNGV. Here the CDR3 reads CASSRDRAAGAFF. DNA of the CDR3: TGTGCCAGCAGCCGCGACAGGGCGGCAGGGGCTTTCTTT.

This clonotype was counted many times. This rearrangement joins TRBV29-1 to TRBJ2-3, with D uncertain. The CDR3 is made up of 12 amino acids. Trimming cost V 4 bases and J 1 base, with 6 bases left between them. Germline assignment: CDR1 SQVTM and CDR2 ANQGSEA. The CDR3 reads CSVVTGTDTQYF. As DNA, the CDR3 is TGCAGCGTTGTGACGGGCACAGATACGCAGTATTTT.

This clonotype was recorded many times. The rearrangement joins TRBV7-2 to TRBJ1-1; 7 bases line up with TRBD1. This CDR3 is built from 14 residues. In germline, CDR1 is SGHTA, CDR2 FQGNSA. After removal of 4 bases from V and 4 bases from J, the junction contained 6 bases not matched to a gene. The CDR3 nucleotides are TGTGCCAGCAGCTCTCGACAGGGTGCCACTGAAGCTTTCTTT. It codes for CASSSRQGATEAFF.

The rearrangement joins TRBV9 to TRBJ1-6; 7 positions agree with TRBD1. CDR1 and CDR2 from the germline V gene are SGDLS and YYNGEE. CDR3 length equals 15 residues. V lost 1 base to trimming and J lost 7 bases; unmatched junction nucleotides: 5. The CDR3 DNA follows: TGTGCCAGCAGCGTATCAGGGACAGTGAATTCACCCCTCCACTTT. It yields the protein CASSVSGTVNSPLHF.

This clonotype has a handful of counts. The rearrangement links TRBV20-1 to TRBJ1-1; D gene unclear. The germline V and J ends were trimmed by 0 bases and 1 base, with 12 bases remaining between them. The CDR3 consists of 15 residues. Germline V gene sequence: CDR1 DFQATT, CDR2 SNEGSKA (reference sequence). The chain's CDR3 is CSARDLVFPNTEAFF. DNA for the CDR3: TGCAGTGCTAGAGATCTGGTATTTCCGAACACTGAAGCTTTCTTT.

Only a few counts were recorded for this clonotype. CDR3 nucleotides: TGTGCCAGCTCACCACCGGGACAGATGGATACGCAGTATTTT. Translating it yields CASSPPGQMDTQYF. The chain has TRBV18 and TRBJ2-3, with 7 bases matching TRBD1. The CDR3 is 14 residues long. Germline assignment: CDR1 KGHSH and CDR2 LQKENI. J gave up 6 bases and V 0 bases, and 3 bases lay outside the gene matches. The entire variable domain, with the rest obtained from reference TRBV18 and TRBJ2-3, is as follows: NAGVMQNPRHLVRRRGQEARLRCSPMKGHSHVYWYRQLPEEGLKFMVYLQKENIIDESGMPKERFSAEFPKEGPSILRIQQVVRGDSAAYFCASSPPGQMDTQYFGPGTRLTVL.

A few counts support this clonotype. V is TRBV7-9 and J is TRBJ1-5; tentatively, D is TRBD1 (5 bases). Germline CDR1 and CDR2: SEHNR and FQNEAQ (reference sequence). CDR3 length: 13 residues. V lost 0 bases to trimming and J lost 9 bases, with 9 bases between them. CDR3 in amino acids: CASSLAGGGPQHF. CDR3 bases: TGTGCCAGCAGCTTAGCAGGTGGGGGGCCCCAGCATTTT.

This clonotype was seen ten or more times. The chain recombines TRBV3-1 with TRBJ2-5; no clear D. CDR3 size: 13 residues. Trimming pared 6 bases from V and 1 base from J, leaving 9 bases between. The germline V gene has CDR1 LGHDT and CDR2 YNNKEL (reference sequence). The CDR3 here is CASREVGQETQYF. Written as DNA, the CDR3 is TGTGCCAGCAGAGAAGTTGGCCAAGAGACCCAGTACTTC.

V and J are TRBV5-6 and TRBJ2-1; TRBD2 is a possible D gene (6 bases). Germline V gene data show CDR1 as SGHDT and CDR2 as YYEEEE. The ends were cut back, 4 bases at V and 4 bases at J, with 15 bases in the middle. The CDR3 runs to 15 residues. Written as DNA, the CDR3 is TGTGCCAGCAGCCCAAGCGGGCCGATATACAATGAGCAGTTCTTC. As protein: CASSPSGPIYNEQFF.

This clonotype was seen a few times. This rearrangement joins TRBV6-1 to TRBJ1-5, with unresolved D. The length of the CDR3 is 14 residues. V was trimmed by 1 base and J by 5 bases, leaving 9 bases between them. Germline V gene lookup returns CDR1 MNHNS and CDR2 SASEGT. Here the CDR3 reads CASSEGREYQPQHF. The CDR3 nucleotides read TGTGCCAGCAGTGAAGGGCGGGAATATCAGCCCCAGCATTTT.

This clonotype was recorded at least ten times. The J gene is TRBJ1-2, the V gene TRBV4-3; 7 nucleotides match TRBD1. V lost 3 bases, J lost 6 bases, and 16 bases stayed unmatched. The CDR3 spans 17 residues. Germline values: CDR1 LGHNA, CDR2 YSLEER. This CDR3 reads CASSHKTGYDSYDGYTF. The CDR3 DNA is TGCGCCAGCAGCCACAAGACAGGGTACGATTCTTATGATGGCTACACCTTC.

Concerning this clonotype: A much larger clone lies one base from this, so it may be a read error. The chain has TRBV11-2 and TRBJ2-7; D is unresolved. The CDR3 covers 13 residues. Germline CDR1 is SGHAT and CDR2 is FQNNGV. V was pared by 5 bases and J by 3 bases, with 11 bases between. CDR3 sequence (DNA): TGTGCCAGCAGCCTGAGGCCCGACTACGAGCAGTACTTC. Translated: CASSLRPDYEQYF.